The entry below describes one T cell receptor (beta chain). Its antigen is as yet unknown. Both 60 Vbeta primers and 13 Jbeta primers went into the PCR. Sequencing used immunoSEQ multiplex PCR; TCRdb keeps in-frame clones, though not all of them. This sample carries about 200,000 clones, about 86% of them seen once, and the ten largest clones take roughly 0.34%. Germline loops: CDR1 KGHSH, CDR2 LQKENI. V was trimmed by 3 bases and J by 7 bases, leaving 16 bases between them. This CDR3 spans 14 amino acids. This specimen comes from a study of cytomegalovirus exposure and HLA in healthy donors. Study overall: Researchers previously reported finding roughly 120 million unique TCR beta sequences from about 200 million T cells. A data release that came early held some 84 million unique TCRs from HLA-typed donors.

Findings and caveats of the study: A missense variant in DCLRE1C was later tied to TCR beta V- and J-gene trimming. Immune exposure information comprised only CMV serostatus.

The chain uses TRBV18 and TRBJ2-7, with a weak D call TRBD1 (6 bases). The sequenced sample consisted of PBMCs. The TCR was taken from a woman aged 30 to 39 in good health and CMV-seronegative. The CDR3 DNA reads as TGTGCCAGCTCACCCCAGGGGCCCTCTGGAGAGCAGTACTTC. Amino acid sequence: CASSPQGPSGEQYF.